The 28 T cell receptor beta chains given below trace back to one sample, sequenced in a study of CD8 T cells in ankylosing spondylitis. Each CDR3 protein gets one entry after TCRdb re-called the 5' RACE reads with MiXCR. The table lists roughly 450,000 distinct CDR3 sequences, roughly 25% of them singletons. These receptors' antigens are unknown. General study findings and limits: Within ankylosing spondylitis blood, a TCR beta motif made up of roughly eight highly homologous variants appeared to be characteristic.

Sample: blood, either unsorted or a sorted T cell fraction (not recorded which). These receptor sequences come from a male donor with ankylosing spondylitis.

The genes are TRBV18 and TRBJ2-7; 8 bases agree with TRBD2. V lost 2 bases and J lost 0; bases outside the gene matches: 6. In germline, CDR1 is KGHSH, CDR2 LQKENI. There are 16 residues in the CDR3. The CDR3 region is CASSPTGRESSYEQYF. Here the CDR3 DNA reads TGTGCCAGCTCACCAACCGGGAGGGAAAGCTCCTACGAGCAGTACTTC. Variable domain in full (rest from reference TRBV18 and TRBJ2-7): NAGVMQNPRHLVRRRGQEARLRCSPMKGHSHVYWYRQLPEEGLKFMVYLQKENIIDESGMPKERFSAEFPKEGPSILRIQQVVRGDSAAYFCASSPTGRESSYEQYFGPGTRLTVT.

The rearrangement joins TRBV2 to TRBJ2-1, with D perhaps given as TRBD1 or TRBD2 (5 bases each). The CDR3 is made up of 16 amino acids. Germline lookup yields CDR1 SNHLY and CDR2 FYNNEI. V lost 6 bases and J 0 bases, leaving 15 bases between the germline ends. This chain's CDR3 is CASSARGGSSYNEQFF. Here the CDR3 DNA reads TGTGCCAGCAGCGCTCGGGGCGGTAGCTCCTACAATGAGCAGTTCTTC.

This sequence joins TRBV9 and TRBJ1-4; a weak D match, TRBD1 (6 bases). There are 12 residues in the CDR3. The ends were cut back, 7 bases at V and 2 bases at J, with 6 bases in the middle. Germline CDR1 and CDR2: SGDLS and YYNGEE. DNA for the CDR3: TGTGCCAGCGGGGGCACTAATGAAAAACTGTTTTTT. It translates to CASGGTNEKLFF.

The rearrangement links TRBV3-1 to TRBJ1-4; D gene ambiguous. V shed 6 bases and J shed 8 bases, with 10 bases lying between them. Per germline, CDR1 LGHDT and CDR2 YNNKEL (reference sequence). The CDR3 has 12 residues. The CDR3 bases are TGTGCCAGCAGATATCGGAGAGAAAAACTGTTTTTT. It encodes CASRYRREKLFF.

The chain employs TRBV14 and TRBJ2-1; either TRBD1 or TRBD2 may supply D (5 bases each). The CDR3 is 15 amino acids. Germline values: CDR1 SGHDN, CDR2 FVKESK. V was pared by 2 bases and J by 7 bases, with 15 bases between. CDR3 protein: CASSQYGTPGNEQFF. The DNA for the CDR3 is TGTGCCAGCAGCCAATACGGGACCCCCGGGAATGAGCAGTTCTTC.

V and J are TRBV5-1 and TRBJ2-7, with 9 bases lining up with TRBD1. This CDR3 is 15 amino acids long. The V gene's germline CDR1 is SGHRS and CDR2 YFSETQ. J gave up 0 bases and V 2 bases, and 3 bases lay outside the gene matches. CDR3 sequence: CASSFGTGISYEQYV. The CDR3 nucleotides are TGCGCCAGCAGCTTTGGGACAGGGATCTCCTACGAGCAGTACGTC.

This clonotype was detected only a few times. V is TRBV5-1 and J is TRBJ2-7; 8 bases agree with TRBD1. After removal of 4 bases from V and 1 base from J, the junction contained 4 bases not matched to a gene. Per germline, CDR1 SGHRS and CDR2 YFSETQ. The CDR3 runs 14 residues. CDR3 amino acids: CASSLWTGSYEQYF. The CDR3 nucleotides are TGCGCCAGCAGCCTCTGGACAGGGTCCTACGAGCAGTACTTC. Supplemented by reference TRBV5-1 and TRBJ2-7, the full variable domain reads KAGVTQTPRYLIKTRGQQVTLSCSPISGHRSVSWYQQTPGQGLQFLFEYFSETQRNKGNFPGRFSGRQFSNSRSEMNVSTLELGDSALYLCASSLWTGSYEQYFGPGTRLTVT.

The chain is built from TRBV30 and TRBJ2-6; possibly TRBD1 for D (5 bases). Between the trimmed V and J ends, which lost 5 bases and 4 bases, there was a span of 12 bases. The CDR3 has 14 residues. Germline CDR1 reads GTSNPN; CDR2 reads SVGIG (reference sequence). This CDR3 reads CAWGQGAGANVLTF. In nucleotides, the CDR3 is TGTGCCTGGGGGCAGGGTGCCGGGGCCAACGTCCTGACTTTC. The variable domain in full, with the rest retrieved from reference TRBV30 and TRBJ2-6, is SQTIHQWPATLVQPVGSPLSLECTVEGTSNPNLYWYRQAAGRGLQLLFYSVGIGQISSEVPQNLSASRPQDRQFILSSKKLLLSDSGFYLCAWGQGAGANVLTFGAGSRLTVL.

The gene calls are TRBV5-1 and TRBJ1-3; tentatively, D is TRBD1 (6 bases). Germline V gene lookup returns CDR1 SGHRS and CDR2 YFSETQ. The CDR3 is 16 amino acids. V was pared by 4 bases and J by 0 bases, with 14 bases between. The CDR3 loop reads CASSPIDRSSGNTIYF. DNA for the CDR3: TGCGCCAGCAGCCCAATAGACAGGAGCTCTGGAAACACCATATATTTT.

This clonotype was found a few times. The chain uses TRBV20-1 and TRBJ2-1; tentatively, D is TRBD2 (5 bases). Germline V gene lookup returns CDR1 DFQATT and CDR2 SNEGSKA (reference sequence). This CDR3 region has 14 residues. The ends were cut back, 1 base at V and 10 bases at J, with 17 bases in the middle. The chain's CDR3 is CSARGPWGAKEQFF. DNA for the CDR3: TGCAGTGCTAGAGGGCCCTGGGGAGCTAAGGAGCAGTTCTTC.

The chain uses TRBV29-1 and TRBJ2-1; possible D gene TRBD1, 6 bases. CDR3 length equals 13 residues. V was clipped by 8 bases and J by 7 bases, with 18 bases between them. Germline CDR1 is SQVTM and CDR2 is ANQGSEA. The CDR3 loop is CSLRRGYLNEQFF. CDR3 coding DNA: TGCAGCCTGAGAAGGGGGTATCTGAATGAGCAGTTCTTC.

This clonotype was recorded a few times. The chain joins TRBV5-1 to TRBJ1-1, with D unresolved. The V gene's germline CDR1 is SGHRS and CDR2 YFSETQ. V shed 8 bases and J shed 3 bases, with 14 bases lying between them. The CDR3 contains 13 residues. CDR3 sequence: CASGNRKDTEAFF. The CDR3 nucleotides read TGCGCCAGTGGGAATAGGAAGGACACTGAAGCTTTCTTT.

In the case of this clonotype: A much larger clone lies a single base off, so this may be a read error. The rearrangement links TRBV11-3 to TRBJ2-3; D gene unclear. Germline-derived CDR1 and CDR2 are SGHNT and YENEEA. CDR3 size: 12 residues. CDR3 in amino acids: CACSFHTDTQYF. The CDR3 nucleotides read TGTGCCTGCAGCTTTCACACAGATACGCAGTATTTT.

This sequence joins TRBV20-1 and TRBJ2-5; 10 bases line up with TRBD2. The CDR3 is made up of 15 amino acids. From germline, CDR1 is DFQATT and CDR2 SNEGSKA (reference sequence). J gave up 4 bases and V 4 bases, and 9 bases lay outside the gene matches. In DNA form, the CDR3 reads TGCAGTGCTACGGGGCTAGCGGGAGTGCCAGAGACCCAGTACTTC. Translating it yields CSATGLAGVPETQYF.

The chain joins TRBV10-3 to TRBJ2-1, with 16 bases identical to TRBD2. In germline, CDR1 is ENHRY, CDR2 SYGVKD. The CDR3 runs to 19 residues. The V and J ends lost 4 bases and 5 bases, in that order; junction bases with no gene match: 11. CDR3 bases: TGTGCCATCAGTGCCTCCCCGGGACTAGCGGGAGGGCCGGACAATGAGCAGTTCTTC. It codes for CAISASPGLAGGPDNEQFF.

V usage is TRBV5-1 and J usage is TRBJ2-6; a weak D match, TRBD2 (5 bases). V was shortened by 0 bases and J by 0 bases, with 10 bases between the two germline ends. CDR1 and CDR2 (germline): SGHRS, YFSETQ. The CDR3 loop spans 17 amino acids. CDR3 sequence: CASSLGPAGSGANVLTF. CDR3 DNA: TGCGCCAGCAGCTTGGGTCCGGCGGGCTCTGGGGCCAACGTCCTGACTTTC.

This rearrangement joins TRBV18 to TRBJ1-1; D is undetermined. V gave up 5 bases and J gave up 3 bases, with 13 bases separating them. Germline values: CDR1 KGHSH, CDR2 LQKENI. The CDR3 loop spans 14 amino acids. CDR3: CASSKTLRDTEAFF. As DNA, the CDR3 is TGTGCCAGCTCAAAGACCCTAAGGGACACTGAAGCTTTCTTT.

The rearrangement joins TRBV20-1 to TRBJ1-5, with 11 nucleotides matching TRBD1. V was pared by 6 bases and J by 4 bases, with 5 bases of the junction left unmatched. Germline V gene lookup returns CDR1 DFQATT and CDR2 SNEGSKA (reference sequence). The CDR3 spans 14 residues. This CDR3 reads CSAPGQGENQPQHF. CDR3 nucleotides: TGCAGTGCCCCGGGACAGGGGGAGAATCAGCCCCAGCATTTT.

Written as DNA, the CDR3 is TGCAGTCACTGGGGCGGGAGCGGAAACTCCTACAATGAGCAGTTCTTC. This gives the protein CSHWGGSGNSYNEQFF. The rearrangement joins TRBV20-1 to TRBJ2-1, with TRBD2 matching over 7 bases. V lost 8 bases and J lost 0; bases outside the gene matches: 13. Germline V gives CDR1 DFQATT, CDR2 SNEGSKA (reference sequence). The CDR3 contains 16 residues.

This clonotype was picked up a small number of times. The chain joins TRBV5-1 to TRBJ2-1; TRBD2 aligns across 10 bases. Germline V gene sequence: CDR1 SGHRS, CDR2 YFSETQ. V lost 5 bases, J lost 5 bases, and 7 bases stayed unmatched. The CDR3 loop spans 15 amino acids. DNA for the CDR3: TGCGCCAGCAGTCTGATAGCGGGAGGTGACAATGAGCAGTTCTTC. Its protein is CASSLIAGGDNEQFF.

This clonotype was detected ten times or more. The chain uses TRBV5-1 and TRBJ2-2; 8 bases map to TRBD2. The ends lost 4 bases at V and 7 bases at J; junction bases unmatched: 6. The CDR3 covers 14 residues. Germline CDR1 and CDR2: SGHRS and YFSETQ. The CDR3 DNA reads TGCGCCAGCAGCCCTCGGGAGGGCGACGGGGAGCTGTTTTTT. This encodes CASSPREGDGELFF.

The J gene is TRBJ2-1, the V gene TRBV12-3 or TRBV12-4, with 10 bases identical to TRBD1. CDR3 size: 16 residues. Losses at the gene ends were 2 bases for V and 5 bases for J; bases not matched to a gene: 6. This CDR3 is CASSLIWGQGNNEQFF. The CDR3 DNA reads as TGTGCCAGCAGTTTAATATGGGGACAGGGGAACAATGAGCAGTTCTTC.

As concerns this clonotype: One end of the junction varies from germline; a read error may be responsible. The rearrangement links TRBV3-1 to TRBJ1-1; D not certain. CDR3 size: 13 residues. Germline loops: CDR1 LGHDT, CDR2 YNNKEL (reference sequence). The CDR3 region is CAGSQGGVTEAFF. The CDR3 nucleotides are TGTGCCGGCAGCCAAGGCGGGGTGACTGAAGCTTTCTTT.

The table lists this clonotype with a few counts. The rearrangement links TRBV20-1 to TRBJ1-1, with D perhaps matching TRBD1 (5 bases). The CDR3 spans 12 residues. Germline assignment: CDR1 DFQATT and CDR2 SNEGSKA (reference sequence). The V end lost 6 bases, the J end lost 4 bases, and 12 bases lay between the germline ends. The CDR3 nucleotides are TGCAGTGCCACGACGGGGGGCACTGAAGCTTTCTTT. Translated: CSATTGGTEAFF.

Here the CDR3 DNA reads TGTGCCACCCGGGACGACCTTAACTATGGCTACACCTTC. This encodes CATRDDLNYGYTF. The V and J genes are TRBV10-3 and TRBJ1-2; D is perhaps TRBD1 (5 bases). The V end lost 10 bases, the J end lost 1 base, and 13 bases lay between the germline ends. The CDR3 loop spans 13 amino acids. CDR1 is ENHRY, CDR2 SYGVKD, per germline.

The chain has TRBV5-1 and TRBJ1-1; 7 bases are shared with TRBD1. The CDR3 length is 15 residues. Germline CDR1 SGHRS, CDR2 YFSETQ. V was pared by 4 bases and J by 1 base, with 7 bases of the junction left unmatched. CDR3 sequence (DNA): TGCGCCAGCAGCAGAACAGGGGTCCCGAACACTGAAGCTTTCTTT. Translated: CASSRTGVPNTEAFF.

This clonotype was seen a few times. The gene calls are TRBV7-2 and TRBJ1-2; 8 nucleotides line up with TRBD1. Germline V gives CDR1 SGHTA, CDR2 FQGNSA. The J segment lost 4 bases and the V segment lost 4 bases, leaving 2 bases of the junction unmatched. The length of the CDR3 is 13 residues. CDR3 in DNA: TGTGCCAGCAGCTGGGGACAGGTCTATGGCTACACCTTC. This sequence encodes CASSWGQVYGYTF.

This clonotype appeared a few times. The rearrangement joins TRBV24-1 to TRBJ2-2; 9 nucleotides match TRBD1. V lost 3 bases, J lost 4 bases, and 5 bases stayed unmatched. CDR3 length: 16 amino acids. Looked up from germline, CDR1 is KGHDR and CDR2 is SFDVKD. The CDR3, as DNA: TGTGCCACCAGTGATCCCGGGACAGGGACCACCGGGGAGCTGTTTTTT. It specifies CATSDPGTGTTGELFF.